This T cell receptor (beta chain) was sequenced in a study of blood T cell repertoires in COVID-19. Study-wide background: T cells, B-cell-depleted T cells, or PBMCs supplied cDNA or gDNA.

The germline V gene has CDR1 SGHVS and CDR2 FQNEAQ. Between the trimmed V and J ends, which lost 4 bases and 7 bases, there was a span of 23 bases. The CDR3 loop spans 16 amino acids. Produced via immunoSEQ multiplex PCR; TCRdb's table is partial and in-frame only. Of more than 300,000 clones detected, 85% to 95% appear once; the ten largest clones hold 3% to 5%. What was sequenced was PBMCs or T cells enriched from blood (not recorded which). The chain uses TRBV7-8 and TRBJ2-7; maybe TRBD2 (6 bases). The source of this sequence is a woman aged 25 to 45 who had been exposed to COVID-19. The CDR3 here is CASSYGAAGLSREQYF. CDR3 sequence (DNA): TGTGCCAGCAGCTATGGAGCAGCGGGCCTCTCTCGAGAGCAGTACTTC.